The 27 T cell receptor beta chains below all came from one sample that was sequenced in a study of blood T cell repertoires in COVID-19 (TCRdb year 2020). Libraries were built with the immunoSEQ multiplex PCR assay. The immuneACCESS repertoire file appears here via TCRdb, limited to in-frame rearrangements. These files lack a portion of the clones; in checked studies, under half of the deficit traces to unresolved V genes, and the cause of the others is not known. Counted in this sample were more than 200,000 clones; around 87% of them appeared once. The ten largest clones add up to around 1.6% of the sample. The sequenced sample was PBMCs or T cells enriched from blood (not recorded which). Receptors originate from a woman in her fifties or sixties who had recovered from COVID-19.

In the case of this clone: Other DNA sequences within the sample encode an identical CDR3. This chain joins TRBV7-3 and TRBJ2-1, with 10 nucleotides matching TRBD2. Trimming took 5 bases from V and 5 from J; bases not matched to a gene: 6. The CDR3 consists of 15 residues. Germline-derived CDR1 and CDR2 are SGHTA and FQGTGA. CDR3 nucleotides: TGTGCCAGCAGCCTCCGGACTAGCGGAAACAATGAGCAGTTCTTC. Protein sequence: CASSLRTSGNNEQFF.

J is TRBJ1-4 and V is TRBV29-1; D is undetermined. Germline values: CDR1 SQVTM, CDR2 ANQGSEA. V lost 1 base and J lost 10, with 16 bases in between. CDR3 length equals 14 residues. The CDR3 sequence: CSVEVSGGTGKLFF. The CDR3 DNA reads TGCAGCGTTGAAGTTTCCGGCGGAACGGGAAAACTGTTTTTT.

The chain links TRBV27 to TRBJ2-1, with D unresolved. Germline assignment: CDR1 MNHEY and CDR2 SMNVEV (reference sequence). Trimming shortened V by 7 bases and J by 8 bases, and 15 bases separated the two germline ends. The CDR3 is 13 amino acids. The CDR3 loop is CASTPFIEDEQFF. For the CDR3, the DNA is TGTGCCAGCACCCCTTTCATCGAGGATGAGCAGTTCTTC.

V and J are TRBV19 and TRBJ1-3, with a tentative D call TRBD1 (6 bases). Germline V CDR1 and CDR2: LNHDA, SQIVND (reference sequence). There are 15 residues in the CDR3. Deletions cut 7 bases from V and 0 bases from J, with 13 bases between. CDR3 DNA: TGTGCCAGTATCAAACAGGGCTTCTCTGGAAACACCATATATTTT. Protein sequence: CASIKQGFSGNTIYF. Combining the CDR3 with reference TRBV19 and TRBJ1-3 gives the whole variable domain DGGITQSPKYLFRKEGQNVTLSCEQNLNHDAMYWYRQDPGQGLRLIYYSQIVNDFQKGDIAEGYSVSREKKESFPLTVTSAQKNPTAFYLCASIKQGFSGNTIYFGEGSWLTVV.

The J gene is TRBJ1-4, the V gene TRBV7-8, with a possible D match to TRBD1 (5 bases). The V and J ends lost 5 bases and 5 bases respectively, with 6 bases between them. The CDR3 consists of 12 residues. CDR1 and CDR2 from the germline V gene are SGHVS and FQNEAQ. CDR3 bases: TGTGCCAGCAGCACAGGAAATGAAAAACTGTTTTTT. This sequence encodes CASSTGNEKLFF.

This chain joins TRBV18 and TRBJ2-1, with 16 nucleotides matching TRBD2. V lost 3 bases to trimming and J lost 4 bases; unmatched junction nucleotides: 12. The V gene's germline CDR1 is KGHSH and CDR2 LQKENI. This CDR3 is built from 20 residues. CDR3 sequence (DNA): TGTGCCAGCTCACCGGGGACTAGCGGGAGGGCCTCTCGACTGTACAATGAGCAGTTCTTC. It is translated as CASSPGTSGRASRLYNEQFF.

This clone was observed once. The chain uses TRBV2 and TRBJ2-2, with D possibly matching TRBD2 (6 bases). The germline V and J ends were trimmed by 2 bases and 0 bases, with 10 bases remaining between them. The CDR3 covers 16 residues. Germline V gene data show CDR1 as SNHLY and CDR2 as FYNNEI. For the CDR3, the DNA is TGTGCCAGCAGTGAACTGGGACTCGCGAACACCGGGGAGCTGTTTTTT. Its protein product is CASSELGLANTGELFF.

The V gene is TRBV3-1 (or the pseudogene TRBV3-2), the J gene TRBJ2-2; 16 nucleotides align to TRBD2. Germline values: CDR1 LGHDT, CDR2 YNNKEL (reference sequence). CDR3 size: 20 residues. After removal of 0 bases from V and 3 bases from J, the junction contained 7 bases not matched to a gene. CDR3 residues: CASSQDRGLAGGPDTGELFF. DNA of the CDR3: TGTGCCAGCAGCCAAGATCGGGGACTAGCGGGAGGGCCGGACACCGGGGAGCTGTTTTTT.

The chain uses TRBV5-1 and TRBJ2-2, with TRBD2 identical over 8 bases. The CDR3 consists of 17 residues. V shed 3 bases, J shed 0 bases, and the junction held 7 bases outside the gene matches. Germline values: CDR1 SGHRS, CDR2 YFSETQ. CDR3 loop: CASSSHLAGTNTGELFF. The CDR3 DNA is TGCGCCAGCAGCTCACACTTAGCGGGGACGAACACCGGGGAGCTGTTTTTT.

This chain connects TRBV27 to TRBJ2-3; maybe TRBD2 (6 bases). CDR1 is MNHEY and CDR2 is SMNVEV in the germline V gene (reference sequence). The germline V and J ends were trimmed by 1 base and 3 bases, with 8 bases remaining between them. The CDR3 contains 14 residues. The CDR3 loop reads CASSLFRGTDTQYF. The CDR3 DNA is TGTGCCAGCAGTTTATTCCGGGGGACAGATACGCAGTATTTT.

The chain links TRBV3-1 (or the pseudogene TRBV3-2) to TRBJ2-7, with a tentative D call TRBD1 (6 bases). The ends were cut back, 3 bases at V and 6 bases at J, with 9 bases in the middle. The CDR3 has 12 amino acids. Germline CDR1 LGHDT, CDR2 YNNKEL (reference sequence). DNA of the CDR3: TGTGCCAGCAGCCACCGGGACATCGAGCAGTACTTC. Protein product: CASSHRDIEQYF.

Comment on this clone: This same CDR3 is encoded by further DNA sequences in the sample. The V call is TRBV28, the J call TRBJ1-5; D is unclear. The V and J ends lost 2 bases and 6 bases respectively, with 8 bases between them. The CDR3 has 13 residues. CDR1 and CDR2 (germline): MDHEN, SYDVKM. The CDR3, as DNA: TGTGCCAGCAGTTTAATCGGTGGTCAGCCCCAGCATTTT. This codes for CASSLIGGQPQHF.

The chain links TRBV28 to TRBJ2-7, with 11 bases identical to TRBD2. V was clipped by 3 bases and J by 4 bases; unmatched bases: 8. The CDR3 has 16 amino acids. Germline V gives CDR1 MDHEN, CDR2 SYDVKM. The CDR3 spells CASSLPLGLAEYEQYF. The CDR3 DNA sequence: TGTGCCAGCAGTTTGCCCCTGGGACTAGCGGAATACGAGCAGTACTTC. The full variable domain, completed using reference TRBV28 and TRBJ2-7, is DVKVTQSSRYLVKRTGEKVFLECVQDMDHENMFWYRQDPGLGLRLIYFSYDVKMKEKGDIPEGYSVSREKKERFSLILESASTNQTSMYLCASSLPLGLAEYEQYFGPGTRLTVT.

This clone was picked up one time. V usage is TRBV18 and J usage is TRBJ1-5, with TRBD1 matching over 7 bases. The CDR3 loop spans 13 amino acids. J gave up 8 bases and V 1 base, and 2 bases lay outside the gene matches. Germline CDR1 and CDR2: KGHSH and LQKENI. CDR3 coding DNA: TGTGCCAGCTCACCACGCCAGGGGGAGCCCCAGCATTTT. It translates to CASSPRQGEPQHF.

V gene TRBV18 combines with J gene TRBJ1-5; D unresolved. V lost 9 bases, J lost 11 bases, and 20 bases lay in between. Germline lookup yields CDR1 KGHSH and CDR2 LQKENI. The CDR3 totals 13 residues. The DNA for the CDR3 is TGTGCCAGGGTTATTACGTACTGCAAGTCCCAGCATTTT. It codes for CARVITYCKSQHF.

The gene calls are TRBV11-3 and TRBJ2-1; TRBD2 matches at 14 bases. V shed 4 bases, J shed 9 bases, and the junction held 5 bases outside the gene matches. Germline V CDR1 and CDR2: SGHNT, YENEEA. The CDR3 sequence is 15 residues long. The CDR3 is CASSWGLAGVGEQFF. The CDR3, as DNA: TGTGCCAGCAGCTGGGGACTAGCGGGAGTAGGTGAGCAGTTCTTC.

This clone was detected only a few times. This chain joins TRBV28 and TRBJ1-6; 10 bases fit TRBD1. Germline V gene lookup returns CDR1 MDHEN and CDR2 SYDVKM. The CDR3 runs to 15 residues. The trim removed 1 base at V and 10 bases at J, leaving 4 bases unmatched. The CDR3 is CASSLLGTGESPLHF. CDR3 in DNA: TGTGCCAGCAGTTTATTAGGGACAGGGGAATCACCCCTCCACTTT.

This chain links TRBV28 with TRBJ1-6; the match to TRBD1 covers 8 bases. CDR1 and CDR2 (germline): MDHEN, SYDVKM. With 5 bases clipped from V and 6 bases from J, the junction kept 6 bases outside the gene matches. CDR3 size: 15 residues. The CDR3 loop is CASSTGQGGNSPLHF. The CDR3, as DNA: TGTGCCAGCAGTACCGGACAGGGCGGTAATTCACCCCTCCACTTT.

V and J are TRBV5-1 and TRBJ2-1, with TRBD2 identical over 9 bases. The V gene's germline CDR1 is SGHRS and CDR2 YFSETQ. The CDR3 spans 15 residues. J gave up 6 bases and V 4 bases, and 8 bases lay outside the gene matches. The CDR3 spells CASSISSGVTNEQFF. In DNA form, the CDR3 reads TGCGCCAGCAGCATCTCTAGCGGGGTCACCAATGAGCAGTTCTTC.

V gene TRBV6-2 or TRBV6-3 combines with J gene TRBJ2-3; perhaps TRBD2 as D (6 bases). Trimming cost V 6 bases and J 0 bases, with 19 bases left between them. Per germline, CDR1 MNHEY and CDR2 SVGEGT. The CDR3 runs 17 residues. For the CDR3, the DNA is TGTGCCAGCAGGTACACTTCGGGGGTCCTAAGCACAGATACGCAGTATTTT. It is translated as CASRYTSGVLSTDTQYF.

The chain employs TRBV6-5 and TRBJ1-3; D unresolved. The CDR3 loop spans 14 amino acids. The V end was cut by 6 bases, the J end by 3 bases, with 12 bases between. CDR1 and CDR2 from the germline V gene are MNHEY and SVGAGI. CDR3 DNA sequence: TGTGCCAGCAGCTTAGACACATATGGAAACACCATATATTTT. Translating gives CASSLDTYGNTIYF.

The V call is TRBV21-1, the J call TRBJ1-1. TRBV21-1 is tagged as a pseudogene. The CDR3 loop spans 13 amino acids. CDR3 DNA: TGTGCCAGCAGCAAAGGGGGAGGTACTGAAGCTTTCTTT. Its translation is CASSKGGGTEAFF.

CDR3 amino acids: CASSLNGGENTEAFF. CDR3 nucleotide sequence: TGTGCCAGCTCATTAAACGGGGGGGAAAACACTGAAGCTTTCTTT. The chain employs TRBV18 and TRBJ1-1, with TRBD1 as a possible D gene (5 bases). The CDR3 extends over 15 amino acids. The germline V and J ends were trimmed by 5 bases and 2 bases, with 15 bases remaining between them. Germline V gives CDR1 KGHSH, CDR2 LQKENI.

The chain couples TRBV21-1 to TRBJ1-4; the table's TRBD1 call for D was not verified on the DNA. TRBV21-1 is designated a pseudogene. This CDR3 has 15 amino acids. The CDR3 protein is CASSRGVRGREKLFF. The CDR3 DNA is TGTGCCAGCAGCAGGGGTGTCAGGGGGAGAGAAAAACTGTTTTTT.

The gene calls are TRBV11-2 and TRBJ1-1, with a tentative D call TRBD1 (5 bases). Trimming cost V 3 bases and J 5 bases, with 10 bases left between them. Germline CDR1 reads SGHAT; CDR2 reads FQNNGV. The CDR3 has 13 residues. The CDR3 region has the DNA TGTGCCAGCAGCTTCGGTGGGGGGACTGAAGCTTTCTTT. Protein: CASSFGGGTEAFF.

This clone showed up just a few times. V is TRBV2 and J is TRBJ2-7; 8 positions match TRBD1. CDR1 is SNHLY and CDR2 is FYNNEI in the germline V gene. J gave up 1 base and V 6 bases, and 5 bases lay outside the gene matches. This CDR3 has 14 amino acids. CDR3 amino acids: CASRGDRRSYEQYF. The DNA of the CDR3 is TGTGCCAGCAGGGGGGACAGGAGATCCTACGAGCAGTACTTC.

The chain uses TRBV21-1 and TRBJ2-7; TRBD2, the table's D call, lacks a check against the DNA. TRBV21-1 is noted as a pseudogene. The CDR3 is 17 amino acids. CDR3 DNA: TGTGCCAGCAGTCTAAACTCGGCTAGCGGGAATGCGTACGAGCAGTACTTC. This translates into CASSLNSASGNAYEQYF.